The rows below give T cell receptor beta chains drawn from one sample of a study of blood T cell repertoires in COVID-19. Sequenced by immunoSEQ multiplex PCR; TCRdb stores in-frame clones only, minus some. The sample holds about 67,000 clones, 87% seen once. The sequenced material came from peripheral blood. All receptors derive from a woman over 75 with acute or convalescent COVID-19. CDR3s include the opening cysteine and the closing phenylalanine or tryptophan. The order of the fields is J gene, V gene, clone size, D gene, CDR3 protein, CDR3 DNA. The D gene is left open where the match is weak. The size of a clone is reported for some rows only, either as once, few or many, or as a class for expanded clones.

J: TRBJ2-1
V: TRBV11-2
size: -
D: -
CDR3: CASSPQRYNEQFF
DNA: TGTGCCAGCAGCCCGCAGCGGTACAATGAGCAGTTCTTC

J: TRBJ1-2
V: TRBV6-5
size: -
D: -
CDR3: CASSYSDFGGYTF
DNA: TGTGCCAGCAGTTACTCGGACTTTGGTGGCTACACCTTC

J: TRBJ1-4
V: TRBV29-1
size: -
D: -
CDR3: CSVLATNEKLFF
DNA: TGCAGCGTCCTAGCAACTAATGAAAAACTGTTTTTT

J: TRBJ2-7
V: TRBV19
size: -
D: -
CDR3: CASSILQGEQYF
DNA: TGTGCCAGTAGTATCCTACAGGGCGAGCAGTACTTC

J: TRBJ2-1
V: TRBV11-2
size: -
D: TRBD2
CDR3: CASSWGLEGYNEQFF
DNA: TGTGCCAGCAGCTGGGGACTAGAGGGTTACAATGAGCAGTTCTTC

J: TRBJ1-2
V: TRBV4-1
size: -
D: -
CDR3: CASSPDGDGGSGYGYTF
DNA: TGCGCCAGCAGCCCGGACGGAGATGGGGGGTCCGGCTATGGCTACACCTTC

J: TRBJ2-2
V: TRBV3-1/TRBV3-2
size: -
D: TRBD2
CDR3: CASSQRSGGVHTGELFF
DNA: TGTGCCAGCAGCCAGAGGTCGGGAGGGGTGCACACCGGGGAGCTGTTTTTT

J: TRBJ1-2
V: TRBV19
size: -
D: TRBD1
CDR3: CASREGQIYGYTF
DNA: TGTGCCAGTCGCGAGGGACAGATTTATGGCTACACCTTC

J: TRBJ2-5
V: TRBV3-1/TRBV3-2
size: -
D: -
CDR3: CASSQDRGRPYF
DNA: TGTGCCAGCAGCCAAGACAGGGGTCGGCCGTACTTC

J: TRBJ1-1
V: TRBV5-1
size: -
D: TRBD1
CDR3: CASSATGVGEAFF
DNA: TGCGCCAGCAGCGCAACAGGGGTAGGTGAAGCTTTCTTT

J: TRBJ1-1
V: TRBV6-1
size: -
D: -
CDR3: CASSEPGMNTEAFF
DNA: TGTGCCAGCAGTGAGCCGGGAATGAACACTGAAGCTTTCTTT

J: TRBJ1-1
V: TRBV27
size: -
D: -
CDR3: CASRDQAVTEAFF
DNA: TGTGCCAGCAGAGATCAGGCCGTCACTGAAGCTTTCTTT

J: TRBJ1-1
V: TRBV5-1
size: -
D: -
CDR3: CASNPTPRRDEAFF
DNA: TGCGCCAGCAACCCGACTCCTCGGCGGGATGAAGCTTTCTTT

J: TRBJ2-7
V: TRBV11-2
size: -
D: -
CDR3: CASSLSPMGNYEQYF
DNA: TGTGCCAGCAGCTTAAGTCCTATGGGCAATTACGAGCAGTACTTC

J: TRBJ1-2
V: TRBV21-1
size: -
D: -
CDR3: CASSVPREDKGYTF
DNA: TGTGCCAGCAGCGTCCCCAGGGAGGATAAAGGCTACACCTTC

J: TRBJ1-6
V: TRBV2
size: -
D: TRBD1
CDR3: CASRIQGGLSPLHF
DNA: TGTGCCAGCAGGATACAGGGGGGGCTTTCACCCCTCCACTTT

J: TRBJ2-7
V: TRBV19
size: -
D: TRBD1
CDR3: CASTAGQGRYEQYF
DNA: TGTGCCAGTACCGCGGGACAGGGGAGATACGAGCAGTACTTC

J: TRBJ2-1
V: TRBV5-1
size: -
D: TRBD1
CDR3: CASSGQGYNEQFF
DNA: TGCGCCAGCAGTGGACAGGGGTACAATGAGCAGTTCTTC

J: TRBJ2-1
V: TRBV19
size: -
D: -
CDR3: CASSIRETGEQFF
DNA: TGTGCCAGTAGTATACGGGAGACAGGGGAGCAGTTCTTC

J: TRBJ2-7
V: TRBV5-1
size: -
D: -
CDR3: CASSLNGEVEYEQYF
DNA: TGCGCCAGCAGCTTGAACGGGGAGGTGGAATACGAGCAGTACTTC

J: TRBJ2-5
V: TRBV19
size: -
D: TRBD1
CDR3: CASSLLGQAQETQYF
DNA: TGTGCCAGTAGTCTACTAGGACAGGCTCAAGAGACCCAGTACTTC

J: TRBJ2-2
V: TRBV7-9
size: -
D: -
CDR3: CASSSPRSEGNTGELFF
DNA: TGTGCCAGCAGCTCACCTAGGAGCGAGGGGAACACCGGGGAGCTGTTTTTT

J: TRBJ1-6
V: TRBV28
size: -
D: TRBD1
CDR3: CASSPPTGMFSPLHF
DNA: TGTGCCAGCAGTCCCCCGACAGGGATGTTCTCACCCCTCCACTTT

J: TRBJ1-1
V: TRBV6-2/TRBV6-3
size: -
D: TRBD1
CDR3: CASSYQTGVYTEAFF
DNA: TGTGCCAGCAGTTACCAGACAGGGGTGTACACTGAAGCTTTCTTT

J: TRBJ1-4
V: TRBV7-8
size: -
D: -
CDR3: CASSPRTAGTTNEKLFF
DNA: TGTGCCAGCAGCCCGAGGACGGCGGGGACAACTAATGAAAAACTGTTTTTT

J: TRBJ2-1
V: TRBV5-1
size: few
D: -
CDR3: CASSLLADLSYNEQFF
DNA: TGCGCCAGCAGCTTGTTAGCGGACCTGTCCTACAATGAGCAGTTCTTC

J: TRBJ1-2
V: TRBV25-1
size: -
D: -
CDR3: CASSGQLLFGYTF
DNA: TGTGCCAGCAGTGGACAGCTGCTTTTTGGCTACACCTTC

J: TRBJ2-3
V: TRBV9
size: -
D: TRBD2
CDR3: CASSATSGATYTQYF
DNA: TGTGCCAGCAGCGCAACTAGCGGGGCCACTTATACGCAGTATTTT

J: TRBJ2-5
V: TRBV29-1
size: -
D: TRBD2
CDR3: CSGGLAGALQQYF
DNA: TGCAGCGGGGGACTAGCGGGGGCCCTCCAGCAGTACTTC

J: TRBJ1-2
V: TRBV5-5
size: -
D: TRBD1
CDR3: CASSLDSGGFGYTF
DNA: TGTGCCAGCAGCTTGGATTCAGGGGGCTTTGGCTACACCTTC

J: TRBJ2-6
V: TRBV2
size: -
D: -
CDR3: CASRKALSGANVLTF
DNA: TGTGCCAGCAGGAAAGCCCTCTCTGGGGCCAACGTCCTGACTTTC

J: TRBJ2-3
V: TRBV7-6
size: -
D: -
CDR3: CASSLTGVLTDTQYF
DNA: TGTGCCAGCAGCTTAACGGGGGTCCTCACAGATACGCAGTATTTT

J: TRBJ2-1
V: TRBV23-1
size: -
D: -
CDR3: CASSQSIRHNEQFF
DNA: TGCGCCAGCAGTCAATCGATCAGGCACAATGAGCAGTTCTTC

J: TRBJ2-5
V: TRBV29-1
size: -
D: -
CDR3: CSVRDPPFQETQYF
DNA: TGCAGCGTGCGGGACCCACCCTTCCAAGAGACCCAGTACTTC

J: TRBJ1-1
V: TRBV6-5
size: -
D: -
CDR3: CASSYQVNTEAFF
DNA: TGTGCCAGCAGTTACCAGGTGAACACTGAAGCTTTCTTT

J: TRBJ2-7
V: TRBV25-1
size: -
D: -
CDR3: CASSQTVSYEQYF
DNA: TGTGCCAGCAGTCAAACAGTTTCCTACGAGCAGTACTTC

J: TRBJ2-1
V: TRBV28
size: -
D: TRBD2
CDR3: CASSLPWQTSGIGNEQFF
DNA: TGTGCCAGCAGTTTACCTTGGCAGACTAGCGGGATAGGTAATGAGCAGTTCTTC

J: TRBJ1-2
V: TRBV5-1
size: once
D: TRBD1
CDR3: CASSWSPDRAYGYTF
DNA: TGCGCCAGCAGCTGGAGCCCAGACAGGGCCTATGGCTACACCTTC

J: TRBJ1-4
V: TRBV5-1
size: few
D: -
CDR3: CASSSAQLSDEKLFF
DNA: TGCGCCAGCAGCTCTGCACAGTTATCGGATGAAAAACTGTTTTTT

J: TRBJ1-1
V: TRBV9
size: -
D: -
CDR3: CASSVFGQSNTEAFF
DNA: TGTGCCAGCAGCGTATTCGGACAATCGAACACTGAAGCTTTCTTT

J: TRBJ2-5
V: TRBV7-2
size: -
D: TRBD2
CDR3: CASSLRASGGEETQYF
DNA: TGTGCCAGCAGCTTAAGGGCTAGCGGGGGGGAAGAGACCCAGTACTTC

J: TRBJ2-1
V: TRBV4-2
size: -
D: TRBD1
CDR3: CASSRQGASYNEQFF
DNA: TGTGCCAGCAGCCGTCAGGGGGCTTCCTACAATGAGCAGTTCTTC

J: TRBJ1-6
V: TRBV2
size: -
D: -
CDR3: CASSSRGSQQPSPLHF
DNA: TGTGCCAGCTCGTCGCGGGGGTCCCAACAACCTTCACCCCTCCACTTT

J: TRBJ1-1
V: TRBV29-1
size: few
D: -
CDR3: CSGIQYTNTEAFF
DNA: TGCAGCGGGATACAGTACACGAACACTGAAGCTTTCTTT

J: TRBJ1-4
V: TRBV6-5
size: -
D: -
CDR3: CASIRPRGEKLFF
DNA: TGTGCCAGCATTCGGCCAAGGGGTGAAAAACTGTTTTTT

J: TRBJ1-3
V: TRBV7-2
size: -
D: -
CDR3: CASSLGPGAGNTIYF
DNA: TGTGCCAGCAGCTTAGGCCCAGGGGCTGGAAACACCATATATTTT

J: TRBJ1-1
V: TRBV11-2
size: -
D: TRBD1
CDR3: CASSLGLTGADTEAFF
DNA: TGTGCCAGCAGCTTAGGCCTGACAGGGGCGGACACTGAAGCTTTCTTT

J: TRBJ2-7
V: TRBV7-9
size: once
D: -
CDR3: CASSPLYRAYEQYF
DNA: TGTGCCAGCAGCCCCCTCTACAGGGCCTACGAGCAGTACTTC

J: TRBJ1-1
V: TRBV7-2
size: -
D: -
CDR3: CASSPGQLMNTEAFF
DNA: TGTGCCAGCAGCCCTGGACAGTTAATGAACACTGAAGCTTTCTTT

J: TRBJ2-3
V: TRBV5-1
size: -
D: TRBD2
CDR3: CASSFVSGGASDTQYF
DNA: TGCGCCAGCAGCTTTGTTAGCGGGGGGGCCTCAGATACGCAGTATTTT